The source of this T cell receptor beta chain is a study of T cell responses to AZD1222 COVID-19 vaccine. Overall study findings and caveats: Unmutated variant regions reportedly attract nearly half of all spike-specific TCRs.

The CDR3 extends over 16 amino acids. V was shortened by 4 bases and J by 0 bases, with 13 bases between the two germline ends. Germline CDR1 is SEHNR and CDR2 is FQNEAQ (reference sequence). Measured with immunoSEQ multiplex PCR; TCRdb has only the in-frame clones, and not every one. The sample gives tens of thousands of clones, approximately 90% of which show up once; 4% to 5.5% is in the top ten. This clone was found once. Its antigen is still unknown. This TCR came from an adult in good health. The sequences come from peripheral blood, collected on day 0 of MenACWY control vaccination. The rearrangement uses TRBV7-9 and TRBJ2-1; D is possibly TRBD1 (6 bases). This CDR3 reads CASSSITGSSYNEQFF. The CDR3 bases are TGTGCCAGCAGCTCAATCACAGGGAGCTCCTACAATGAGCAGTTCTTC.